The rows below give T cell receptor beta chains drawn from one sample of a study of shared clonotypes between healthy human individuals. The assay was immunoSEQ multiplex PCR, and TCRdb's table has in-frame clones only and misses some. The data contain approximately 1.9 million clones, around 95% of them seen just once; the ten biggest clones take up more than 1.5%. The sample consisted of naive CD8+ T cells from PBMCs. Receptors were obtained from a man between 18 and 35 years old in good health. Some clones in this sample may be carry-over from other donors' samples. Both conserved end residues are part of each CDR3. The order of the fields is clone size, V gene, J gene, D gene, CDR3 DNA, CDR3 protein. D genes are given only for firm matches. Clone size appears in some rows only: once, few, many, or a class for an expanded clone.

abundance: .; v_gene: TRBV4-3; j_gene: TRBJ2-3; d_gene: .; CDR3nt: TGCGCCAGCAGCCCCCGCGGCGCTACTAGCACAGATACGCAGTATTTT; CDR3aa: CASSPRGATSTDTQYF
abundance: once; v_gene: TRBV5-6; j_gene: TRBJ2-1; d_gene: .; CDR3nt: TGTGCCAGCAGCTTGCAGGTCCACAATGAGCAGTTCTTC; CDR3aa: CASSLQVHNEQFF
abundance: .; v_gene: TRBV5-5; j_gene: TRBJ2-1; d_gene: .; CDR3nt: TGTGCCAGCAGCTTGTACAGGGCGAATGAGCAGTTCTTC; CDR3aa: CASSLYRANEQFF
abundance: .; v_gene: TRBV7-9; j_gene: TRBJ2-5; d_gene: .; CDR3nt: TGTGCCAGCAGGGGGGCAGCTCAAGAGACCCAGTACTTC; CDR3aa: CASRGAAQETQYF
abundance: .; v_gene: TRBV9; j_gene: TRBJ2-3; d_gene: .; CDR3nt: TGTGCCAGCAGCGTAGACGGAGACTCGGCAGATACGCAGTATTTT; CDR3aa: CASSVDGDSADTQYF
abundance: .; v_gene: TRBV5-6; j_gene: TRBJ2-7; d_gene: .; CDR3nt: TGTGCCAGCAGCAAGGACCCATACGAGCAGTACTTC; CDR3aa: CASSKDPYEQYF
abundance: .; v_gene: TRBV9; j_gene: TRBJ1-1; d_gene: TRBD1; CDR3nt: TGTGCCAGCAGCCCCCGGGACAGGGCGGGCACTGAAGCTTTCTTT; CDR3aa: CASSPRDRAGTEAFF
abundance: .; v_gene: TRBV27; j_gene: TRBJ2-7; d_gene: .; CDR3nt: TGTGCCAGCAGTTATGGGCTTACCTACGAGCAGTACTTC; CDR3aa: CASSYGLTYEQYF
abundance: .; v_gene: TRBV19; j_gene: TRBJ2-7; d_gene: TRBD1; CDR3nt: TGTGCCAGTACTCTCGGACAGGGTTCGAACGAGCAGTACTTC; CDR3aa: CASTLGQGSNEQYF
abundance: .; v_gene: TRBV27; j_gene: TRBJ2-3; d_gene: .; CDR3nt: TGTGCCAGCAGTTTATCTCTAAACACAGATACGCAGTATTTT; CDR3aa: CASSLSLNTDTQYF
abundance: .; v_gene: TRBV28; j_gene: TRBJ1-6; d_gene: TRBD1; CDR3nt: TGTGCCAGCAGTTTACCGCCGACAGGGCCTAATTCACCCCTCCACTTT; CDR3aa: CASSLPPTGPNSPLHF
abundance: .; v_gene: TRBV19; j_gene: TRBJ2-7; d_gene: .; CDR3nt: TGTGCCAGTAGCCCAGGGTGGATGCCCTACGAGCAGTACTTC; CDR3aa: CASSPGWMPYEQYF
abundance: .; v_gene: TRBV27; j_gene: TRBJ2-7; d_gene: TRBD1; CDR3nt: TGTGCCAGCAGTTTACAACAGGGGGCCTCCTACGAGCAGTACTTC; CDR3aa: CASSLQQGASYEQYF
abundance: .; v_gene: TRBV5-1; j_gene: TRBJ2-1; d_gene: .; CDR3nt: TGCGCCAGCAGCTTGGAGGCTGAGCCTTACAATGAGCAGTTCTTC; CDR3aa: CASSLEAEPYNEQFF
abundance: .; v_gene: TRBV28; j_gene: TRBJ2-7; d_gene: .; CDR3nt: TGTGCCAGCAGTTACCCCACCAGGAGCGAGCCCACGGGCGAGCAGTACTTC; CDR3aa: CASSYPTRSEPTGEQYF
abundance: .; v_gene: TRBV5-5; j_gene: TRBJ2-7; d_gene: .; CDR3nt: TGTGCCAGCAGCTTGGAGACGCTGGTCTCCTACGAGCAGTACTTC; CDR3aa: CASSLETLVSYEQYF
abundance: .; v_gene: TRBV11-2; j_gene: TRBJ2-2; d_gene: TRBD2; CDR3nt: TGTGCCAGCAGCTTAGGACTAGCGGGCGGGGAGCTGTTTTTT; CDR3aa: CASSLGLAGGELFF
abundance: .; v_gene: TRBV27; j_gene: TRBJ1-2; d_gene: TRBD1; CDR3nt: TGTGCCAGCAGGGAGACAGGGAATCCTTTTTGGGAGGGTGGCTACACCTTC; CDR3aa: CASRETGNPFWEGGYTF
abundance: .; v_gene: TRBV7-2; j_gene: TRBJ2-1; d_gene: TRBD2; CDR3nt: TGTGCCAGCAGCGGGATTAGTTTTAGCGGGAGGTACTTTTCCGATGAGCAGTTCTTC; CDR3aa: CASSGISFSGRYFSDEQFF
abundance: .; v_gene: TRBV27; j_gene: TRBJ2-7; d_gene: .; CDR3nt: TGTGCCAGCTCGAGCTGGGCCAACAGGGCTGTCTCCTACGAGCAGTACTTC; CDR3aa: CASSSWANRAVSYEQYF
abundance: .; v_gene: TRBV7-9; j_gene: TRBJ2-5; d_gene: TRBD1; CDR3nt: TGTGCCAGCAGTCTCGGACAGGGTAAAGAGACCCAGTACTTC; CDR3aa: CASSLGQGKETQYF
abundance: .; v_gene: TRBV7-9; j_gene: TRBJ2-3; d_gene: TRBD2; CDR3nt: TGTGCCAGCAGCCCTTCGTTAGCGGGAGTCCCCCCTGGCACAGATACGCAGTATTTT; CDR3aa: CASSPSLAGVPPGTDTQYF
abundance: .; v_gene: TRBV11-2; j_gene: TRBJ2-7; d_gene: TRBD2; CDR3nt: TGTGCCAGCAGCAGGGAGGCTAGCGGGACCCACGAGCAGTACTTC; CDR3aa: CASSREASGTHEQYF
abundance: .; v_gene: TRBV29-1; j_gene: TRBJ2-1; d_gene: .; CDR3nt: TGCAGCGTTTTTACCATCTCCTACAATGAGCAGTTCTTC; CDR3aa: CSVFTISYNEQFF
abundance: .; v_gene: TRBV7-9; j_gene: TRBJ2-1; d_gene: .; CDR3nt: TGTGCCAGCAGCTTAGCGATCACCGATGAGCAGTTCTTC; CDR3aa: CASSLAITDEQFF
abundance: .; v_gene: TRBV15; j_gene: TRBJ2-1; d_gene: .; CDR3nt: TGTGCCACCAGCGGGTCTTCTGGGCCCGGGTACAATGAGCAGTTCTTC; CDR3aa: CATSGSSGPGYNEQFF
abundance: .; v_gene: TRBV4-2; j_gene: TRBJ2-3; d_gene: .; CDR3nt: TGTGCCAGCAGCCTTGGGACGGAGGGGCCAGATACGCAGTATTTT; CDR3aa: CASSLGTEGPDTQYF